The 31 T cell receptor beta chains reported below all come from one sample, sequenced in a study of naive and memory T cell subsets. Whole blood, about 2.5 ml, came from adult healthy volunteers. Reverse transcription of blood and skin TCR RNA was primed at alpha and beta constant regions. TCRdb re-derived calls from the 5' RACE reads in MiXCR, one entry per CDR3 protein. The table shows 20,000 to 25,000 distinct CDR3 sequences, with 4% to 4.5% occurring only once. The origin of the receptors is a male donor in good health.

This clonotype showed up many times. The rearrangement links TRBV18 to TRBJ2-7; no firm D call. Germline CDR1 reads KGHSH; CDR2 reads LQKENI. V lost 3 bases and J 4 bases, leaving 7 bases between the germline ends. The length of the CDR3 is 12 residues. The chain's CDR3 is CASSPNGYEQYF. CDR3 coding DNA: TGTGCCAGCTCACCTAATGGGTACGAGCAGTACTTC.

Ten or more counts support this clonotype. J is TRBJ2-3 and V is TRBV6-5, with TRBD2 matching 10 bases. CDR3 size: 17 residues. CDR1 and CDR2 (germline): MNHEY, SVGAGI. The ends lost 7 bases at V and 3 bases at J; junction bases unmatched: 13. CDR3 coding DNA: TGTGCCAGCACAAAAACCGCTAGCGGGAGCTGGACAGATACGCAGTATTTT. It codes for CASTKTASGSWTDTQYF.

At least ten counts were recorded for this clonotype. The genes are TRBV7-2 and TRBJ1-1; D is unresolved. The V and J ends lost 4 bases and 1 base respectively, with 10 bases between them. Germline values: CDR1 SGHTA, CDR2 FQGNSA. This CDR3 has 14 amino acids. The CDR3, as DNA: TGTGCCAGCAGCTACGACCCGACGAACACTGAAGCTTTCTTT. This codes for CASSYDPTNTEAFF.

The sample holds many counts of this clonotype. The rearrangement links TRBV20-1 to TRBJ2-7, with D unresolved. Trimming took off 4 bases at V and 4 bases at J, with 20 bases between the two ends. CDR3 size: 15 residues. Germline V gene lookup returns CDR1 DFQATT and CDR2 SNEGSKA (reference sequence). The CDR3 protein is CSATSRGALRYEQYF. In DNA, the CDR3 is TGCAGTGCTACCTCCAGAGGAGCCCTCCGTTACGAGCAGTACTTC.

The table lists this clonotype with many counts. This rearrangement joins TRBV12-3 or TRBV12-4 to TRBJ2-2, with 10 nucleotides matching TRBD2. The CDR3 covers 16 residues. Germline trimming cut 6 bases from V and 7 bases from J; bases unmatched to any gene: 11. CDR3 nucleotide sequence: TGTGCCAGCAGCCCTATAGCGGGAGGACGTGGCGGGGAGCTGTTTTTT. Translating it yields CASSPIAGGRGGELFF.

By its share, this clonotype is medium-sized (0.01 to 0.1%). The V gene is TRBV29-1, the J gene TRBJ2-3; 7 nucleotides match TRBD1. The length of the CDR3 is 14 residues. The germline gives CDR1 SQVTM, CDR2 ANQGSEA. The V segment lost 4 bases and the J segment 1 base; nucleotides outside the gene matches: 5. The CDR3 reads CSVATGYGTDTQYF. The CDR3 DNA follows: TGCAGCGTTGCGACAGGGTATGGCACAGATACGCAGTATTTT.

This clonotype was observed many times. The chain is built from TRBV7-9 and TRBJ2-3; D might be TRBD1 (6 bases). The germline V and J ends were trimmed by 4 bases and 0 bases, with 14 bases remaining between them. The germline V gene encodes CDR1 SEHNR and CDR2 FQNEAQ (reference sequence). The CDR3 extends over 16 amino acids. The CDR3 region is CASSSRDKLSTDTQYF. The DNA for the CDR3 is TGTGCCAGCAGCTCCCGGGACAAACTAAGCACAGATACGCAGTATTTT.

This clonotype was counted ten times or more. The genes are TRBV11-2 and TRBJ2-7; 9 positions agree with TRBD1. This CDR3 has 15 residues. V was clipped by 1 base and J by 1 base; unmatched bases: 2. Germline values: CDR1 SGHAT, CDR2 FQNNGV. CDR3 in amino acids: CASSLGGQGSYEQYF. The CDR3 nucleotides read TGTGCCAGCAGCTTAGGGGGACAGGGATCCTACGAGCAGTACTTC.

This clonotype was seen many times. V usage is TRBV11-2 and J usage is TRBJ2-7; D perhaps matches TRBD1 (5 bases). The ends were cut back, 5 bases at V and 6 bases at J, with 14 bases in the middle. Germline V gene lookup returns CDR1 SGHAT and CDR2 FQNNGV. The CDR3 consists of 13 residues. CDR3 DNA sequence: TGTGCCAGCAGCACCCAAGATAGGGGCGAGCAGTACTTC. Its protein product is CASSTQDRGEQYF.

This clonotype was counted at least ten times. The chain links TRBV2 to TRBJ1-2; the D is unclear. This CDR3 spans 13 amino acids. With 11 bases removed from V and 0 bases from J, the gap between germline ends came to 13 bases. Germline-derived CDR1 and CDR2 are SNHLY and FYNNEI. CDR3 sequence (DNA): TGTGCCGTCCAAGACGGAGCTAACTATGGCTACACCTTC. It codes for CAVQDGANYGYTF.

This clonotype was observed a few times. The V and J genes are TRBV28 and TRBJ1-5; possible D gene TRBD1, 6 bases. Trimming stripped 6 bases from V and 3 bases from J, with 12 bases between. The CDR3 totals 14 residues. The germline V gene encodes CDR1 MDHEN and CDR2 SYDVKM. CDR3 nucleotide sequence: TGTGCCAGCAGCGCGAACAGGGACAATCAGCCCCAGCATTTT. Translation: CASSANRDNQPQHF.

This clonotype came up many times. V is TRBV27 and J is TRBJ2-6; the D is unclear. V lost 6 bases and J 0 bases, leaving 9 bases between the germline ends. CDR1 is MNHEY and CDR2 is SMNVEV in the germline V gene (reference sequence). This CDR3 contains 15 residues. The CDR3 reads CASSPDRSGANVLTF. The CDR3 bases are TGTGCCAGCAGCCCTGATCGCTCTGGGGCCAACGTCCTGACTTTC.

This clonotype has a count of ten or more. The V gene is TRBV9, the J gene TRBJ1-2; TRBD1 aligns across 8 bases. From germline, CDR1 is SGDLS and CDR2 YYNGEE. There are 13 residues in the CDR3. V lost 5 bases, J lost 6 bases, and 6 bases stayed unmatched. The CDR3 is CASRTGGLDGYTF. The CDR3, as DNA: TGTGCCAGCAGAACAGGGGGACTGGATGGCTACACCTTC.

Ten or more counts support this clonotype. The chain joins TRBV9 to TRBJ2-7; D call uncertain. The CDR3 has 8 amino acids. Per germline, CDR1 SGDLS and CDR2 YYNGEE. The CDR3 DNA sequence: TGTGAAGCCCACGAGCAGTACTTC. Protein sequence: CEAHEQYF.

This clonotype came up many times. The chain combines TRBV7-8 with TRBJ2-5, with D possibly called TRBD1 or TRBD2 (5 bases each). CDR1 and CDR2 from the germline V gene are SGHVS and FQNEAQ. Trimming stripped 3 bases from V and 3 bases from J, with 11 bases between. The CDR3 is made up of 14 amino acids. The CDR3 loop is CASSFGTVKETQYF. In nucleotides, the CDR3 is TGTGCCAGCAGCTTTGGGACCGTAAAAGAGACCCAGTACTTC. The full variable domain, in which reference TRBV7-8 and TRBJ2-5 provide the parts outside the CDR3, is GAGVSQSPRYKVAKRGQDVALRCDPISGHVSLFWYQQALGQGPEFLTYFQNEAQLDKSGLPSDRFFAERPEGSVSTLKIQRTQQEDSAVYLCASSFGTVKETQYFGPGTRLLVL.

This clonotype was seen ten or more times. The J gene is TRBJ1-5, the V gene TRBV12-3 or TRBV12-4; 7 positions agree with TRBD1. The CDR3 runs 15 residues. V was pared by 6 bases and J by 0 bases, with 5 bases of the junction left unmatched. The CDR3, as DNA: TGTGCCAGCAGACCGACAGGGAATAGCAATCAGCCCCAGCATTTT. The encoded protein is CASRPTGNSNQPQHF.

This clonotype has a count of ten or more. This chain uses TRBV7-2 with TRBJ2-3; no reliable D call. With 1 base removed from V and 12 bases from J, the gap between germline ends came to 11 bases. The germline gives CDR1 SGHTA, CDR2 FQGNSA. The CDR3 length is 12 residues. CDR3 amino acids: CASSLGTPEQYF. DNA for the CDR3: TGTGCCAGCAGCTTAGGGACCCCGGAACAGTATTTT. The whole variable domain, filled in from reference TRBV7-2 and TRBJ2-3, reads GAGVSQSPSNKVTEKGKDVELRCDPISGHTALYWYRQSLGQGLEFLIYFQGNSAPDKSGLPSDRFSAERTGGSVSTLTIQRTQQEDSAVYLCASSLGTPEQYFGPGTRLTVL.

This clonotype was detected many times. CDR3 protein: CASSLSGLRETQYF. The CDR3 region has the DNA TGTGCCAGCAGCTTATCGGGGTTGAGAGAGACCCAGTACTTC. V and J are TRBV7-8 and TRBJ2-5; D perhaps matches TRBD2 (5 bases). The CDR3 loop spans 14 amino acids. Germline loops: CDR1 SGHVS, CDR2 FQNEAQ. Trimming took off 2 bases at V and 4 bases at J, with 11 bases between the two ends.

This clonotype was recorded many times. V usage is TRBV10-3 and J usage is TRBJ2-3, with 13 nucleotides matching TRBD2. The CDR3 sequence is 13 residues long. The ends lost 8 bases at V and 4 bases at J; junction bases unmatched: 0. From germline, CDR1 is ENHRY and CDR2 SYGVKD. The CDR3 here is CAIGLAGADTQYF. CDR3 sequence (DNA): TGTGCCATCGGACTAGCGGGAGCAGATACGCAGTATTTT.

This clonotype was seen many times. The rearrangement joins TRBV20-1 to TRBJ2-7; TRBD2 matches 8 bases. The germline V gene encodes CDR1 DFQATT and CDR2 SNEGSKA (reference sequence). The V segment lost 6 bases and the J segment 7 bases; nucleotides outside the gene matches: 8. This CDR3 has 12 residues. The CDR3 loop is CSAERELSEQYF. The DNA of the CDR3 is TGCAGTGCGGAGCGGGAGTTGAGTGAGCAGTACTTC.

In its sample, this clonotype was seen many times. The rearrangement joins TRBV30 to TRBJ1-6; 9 nucleotides agree with TRBD1. This CDR3 has 14 residues. The V gene's germline CDR1 is GTSNPN and CDR2 SVGIG (reference sequence). V lost 2 bases, J lost 11 bases, and 7 bases stayed unmatched. The CDR3 protein is CAWSPRQGVAPLHF. Here the CDR3 DNA reads TGTGCCTGGAGTCCACGACAGGGGGTTGCACCCCTCCACTTT.

For this clonotype: The junction departs from the called germline gene at one end, perhaps through a read error. This sequence joins TRBV19 and TRBJ1-5, with 7 bases identical to TRBD1. This CDR3 is 13 amino acids long. Germline V gene data show CDR1 as LNHDA and CDR2 as SQIVND (reference sequence). CDR3 nucleotides: TGTGCCAGTAGTATAGGGGGGACAGAGGTTCAAAATTTT. It translates to CASSIGGTEVQNF.

In its sample, this clonotype was seen once. A much larger clone differs by one base, so this may be a read error. The conserved phenylalanine or tryptophan is not found at the CDR3 terminus, so this likely reflects a read error. This chain connects TRBV5-6 to TRBJ1-5; possible D gene TRBD1, 5 bases. Deletions cut 3 bases from V and 6 bases from J, with 16 bases between. The CDR3 is made up of 15 amino acids. Germline CDR1 and CDR2: SGHDT and YYEEEE. CDR3 region: CASSYMQGEGQPQHL. CDR3 DNA: TGTGCCAGCAGCTACATGCAGGGTGAGGGTCAGCCCCAGCATTTA.

Ten or more counts support this clonotype. The chain joins TRBV6-2 or TRBV6-3 to TRBJ2-7; 7 bases map to TRBD1. The CDR3 covers 14 residues. Losses at the gene ends were 3 bases for V and 5 bases for J; bases not matched to a gene: 7. Looked up from germline, CDR1 is MNHEY and CDR2 is SVGEGT. Here the CDR3 reads CASSYRQGAHEQYF. CDR3 DNA sequence: TGTGCCAGCAGTTATCGACAGGGAGCCCACGAGCAGTACTTC.

By sample fraction, this clonotype is medium-sized. The gene calls are TRBV9 and TRBJ2-7; weak D call: TRBD2 (6 bases). CDR1 is SGDLS, CDR2 YYNGEE, per germline. Trimming removed 0 bases at V and 2 bases at J, with 9 bases between. This CDR3 is built from 14 residues. CDR3 sequence (DNA): TGTGCCAGCAGCGTAGATCCGGGGGCCTACGAGCAGTACTTC. Translation: CASSVDPGAYEQYF.

This clonotype was observed many times. V gene TRBV28 combines with J gene TRBJ2-7; D gene unclear. Trimming shortened V by 6 bases and J by 3 bases, and 15 bases separated the two germline ends. The CDR3 is 14 residues long. Germline V gene lookup returns CDR1 MDHEN and CDR2 SYDVKM. This CDR3 is CASSSYGGSYEQYF. CDR3 sequence (DNA): TGTGCCAGCAGCTCTTATGGTGGCAGCTACGAGCAGTACTTC. Complete variable domain (other parts from reference TRBV28 and TRBJ2-7): DVKVTQSSRYLVKRTGEKVFLECVQDMDHENMFWYRQDPGLGLRLIYFSYDVKMKEKGDIPEGYSVSREKKERFSLILESASTNQTSMYLCASSSYGGSYEQYFGPGTRLTVT.

This clonotype came up many times. This chain uses TRBV28 with TRBJ2-7; tentative D call: TRBD2 (7 bases). The CDR3 contains 13 residues. CDR1 MDHEN and CDR2 SYDVKM come from the germline V gene. Trimming left V 8 bases short and J 2 bases short, with 13 bases between. The CDR3 DNA sequence: TGTGCCAGCGACCGGGGGGCCACCTACGAGCAGTACTTC. Encoded protein: CASDRGATYEQYF. The full variable domain, rest sourced from reference TRBV28 and TRBJ2-7, is DVKVTQSSRYLVKRTGEKVFLECVQDMDHENMFWYRQDPGLGLRLIYFSYDVKMKEKGDIPEGYSVSREKKERFSLILESASTNQTSMYLCASDRGATYEQYFGPGTRLTVT.

This clonotype was found many times. The chain links TRBV20-1 to TRBJ1-4; a possible D gene is TRBD1 (5 bases). This CDR3 is 16 amino acids long. V lost 1 base to trimming and J lost 2 bases, with 14 bases between them. Germline CDR1 is DFQATT and CDR2 is SNEGSKA (reference sequence). The CDR3 sequence: CSARAQETQTNEKLFF. In DNA, the CDR3 is TGCAGTGCTAGAGCACAGGAAACGCAGACTAATGAAAAACTGTTTTTT.

This clonotype came up many times. The chain uses TRBV12-3 or TRBV12-4 and TRBJ2-7; 9 bases align to TRBD1. This CDR3 has 14 residues. V was clipped by 10 bases and J by 4 bases; unmatched bases: 11. CDR3 in amino acids: CATRQGTGRYEQYF. The CDR3 DNA follows: TGTGCCACCCGACAAGGGACAGGGAGGTACGAGCAGTACTTC.

This clonotype was observed many times. The J gene is TRBJ2-5, the V gene TRBV20-1; D is undetermined. The CDR3 has 10 amino acids. V dropped 3 bases and J dropped 11 bases, with 10 bases sitting between them. Germline V gives CDR1 DFQATT, CDR2 SNEGSKA (reference sequence). The DNA for the CDR3 is TGCAGTGCTAGTTTCAGAGCGCAGTACTTC. This codes for CSASFRAQYF.

Note on this clonotype: This may be a read error, as it is one base from a much larger clone. The chain carries TRBV6-2 or TRBV6-3 and TRBJ2-3; 9 bases are a match to TRBD1. J lost 8 bases, V lost 5 bases, and 8 bases had no gene match. Germline loops: CDR1 MNHEY, CDR2 SVGEGT. The CDR3 contains 14 residues. The CDR3 coding sequence is TGTGCCAGCAGTGACCGACAGGGGGGTGGTACGCAGTATTTT. Protein: CASSDRQGGGTQYF.